This T cell receptor (beta chain) is drawn from a study of blood T cells in healthy people across ages. This CDR3 contains 13 residues. Unmatched junction bases numbered 4, after V lost 6 bases and J lost 2 bases. The germline CDR1 and CDR2 sequences are DFQATT and SNEGSKA (reference sequence). A second PCR, run for roughly 7 to 12 cycles, used a sample-barcoded 5' primer plus a J-beta primer mix. TCRdb re-called the 5' RACE reads with MiXCR, one entry per CDR3 protein. Altogether around 520,000 distinct CDR3 sequences are present, roughly a quarter being singletons, with the ten largest covering approximately 3.7%. In addition, the sample was reused for a study of T cells of mothers and their children.

The TCR sequence derives from a boy under 10 years old in good health. Sequencing input: blood. V gene TRBV20-1 combines with J gene TRBJ2-5, with 9 nucleotides matching TRBD2. The CDR3 coding sequence is TGCAGTGCGTTCCTAGCGGGGCAAGAGACCCAGTACTTC. Residues: CSAFLAGQETQYF.